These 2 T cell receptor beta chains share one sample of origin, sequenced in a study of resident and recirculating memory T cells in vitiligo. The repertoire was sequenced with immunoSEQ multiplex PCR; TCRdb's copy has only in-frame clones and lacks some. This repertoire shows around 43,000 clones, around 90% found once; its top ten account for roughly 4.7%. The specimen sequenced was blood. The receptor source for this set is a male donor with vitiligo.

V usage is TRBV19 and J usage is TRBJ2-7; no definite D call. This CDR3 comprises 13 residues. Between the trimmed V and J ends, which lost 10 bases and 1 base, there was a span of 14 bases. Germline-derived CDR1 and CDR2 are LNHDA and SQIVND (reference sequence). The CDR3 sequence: CATRSHPSYEQYF. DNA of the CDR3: TGTGCCACTAGAAGCCACCCATCCTACGAGCAGTACTTC.

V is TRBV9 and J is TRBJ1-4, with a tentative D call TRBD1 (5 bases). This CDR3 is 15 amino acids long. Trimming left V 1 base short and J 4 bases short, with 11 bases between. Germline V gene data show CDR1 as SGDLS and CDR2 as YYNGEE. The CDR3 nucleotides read TGTGCCAGCAGCGTACTGGCAGGGATTAATGAAAAACTGTTTTTT. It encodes CASSVLAGINEKLFF.